This TCR beta chain was found in a study of metastatic and nonmetastatic thyroid tumors. Background on the study: Across peripheral blood and tumor or nodule tissue samples taken from malignant and benign thyroid patients, the repertoires were compared with one another.

Every patient underwent thyroid surgery untreated. This clone was picked up a small number of times. CDR1 and CDR2 from the germline V gene are SGHRS and YFSETQ. V was clipped by 1 base and J by 0 bases, with 7 bases between them. This CDR3 spans 14 amino acids. TCRdb re-called the PCR reads via MiXCR. This sample has over 15,000 clones, with roughly 4% found just once. The sample consisted of tumor tissue. The origin of this receptor is a female donor with papillary thyroid cancer or a benign thyroid nodule (not recorded which). Some clones in this sample may be carry-over from other donors' samples. V gene TRBV5-1 combines with J gene TRBJ1-1; weak D call: TRBD1 (5 bases). In DNA form, the CDR3 reads TGCGCCAGCAGCTTGCAGGACATGAACACTGAAGCTTTCTTT. It translates to CASSLQDMNTEAFF.